This TCR beta chain was sequenced for a study of blood T cell repertoires in COVID-19. Overall study context: Spain, Italy and the United States supplied samples that represented acute and convalescent COVID-19. In each case, the material was cDNA or gDNA derived from T cells, B-cell-depleted T cells, or PBMCs.

In the original workflow: Scientists estimated how many nucleated cells there were by amplifying reference gene primers. TCRdb's copy holds only in-frame clones and misses some; the assay was immunoSEQ multiplex PCR. The DNA was the basis for D and trimming; V, J and clone size are from that table. The data hold about 150,000 clones, with approximately 78% observed a single time. The sample holds one count of this clone. The CDR3 runs 17 residues. Germline CDR1 reads KGHSH; CDR2 reads LQKENI. After removal of 3 bases from V and 1 base from J, the junction contained 9 bases not matched to a gene. Sequenced sample: peripheral blood. The chain joins TRBV18 to TRBJ2-3, with 8 nucleotides matching TRBD2. This receptor was taken from a human donor with acute or convalescent COVID-19. The donor label of this sample is uncertain. The CDR3 nucleotides are TGTGCCAGCTCACCGCGAGCAAGCGGGGGAGGCACAGATACGCAGTATTTT. Translating it yields CASSPRASGGGTDTQYF.